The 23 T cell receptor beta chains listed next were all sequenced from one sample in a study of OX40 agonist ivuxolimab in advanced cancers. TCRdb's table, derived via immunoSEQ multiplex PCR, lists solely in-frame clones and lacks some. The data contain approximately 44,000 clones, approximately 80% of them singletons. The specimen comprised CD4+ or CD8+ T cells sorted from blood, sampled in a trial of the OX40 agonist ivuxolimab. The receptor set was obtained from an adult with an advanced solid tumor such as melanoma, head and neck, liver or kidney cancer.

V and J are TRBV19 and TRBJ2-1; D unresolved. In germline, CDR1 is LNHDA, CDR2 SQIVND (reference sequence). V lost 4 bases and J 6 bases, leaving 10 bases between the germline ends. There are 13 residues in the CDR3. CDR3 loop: CASSTRTVNEQFF. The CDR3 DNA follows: TGTGCCAGTAGTACTAGGACCGTCAATGAGCAGTTCTTC.

CDR3 loop: CASSVGSSGQPQHF. DNA of the CDR3: TGTGCCAGCAGCGTAGGGTCGTCCGGGCAGCCCCAGCATTTT. The rearrangement uses TRBV9 and TRBJ1-5; D is unclear. Germline assignment: CDR1 SGDLS and CDR2 YYNGEE. The germline V and J ends were trimmed by 0 bases and 7 bases, with 11 bases remaining between them. This CDR3 comprises 14 residues.

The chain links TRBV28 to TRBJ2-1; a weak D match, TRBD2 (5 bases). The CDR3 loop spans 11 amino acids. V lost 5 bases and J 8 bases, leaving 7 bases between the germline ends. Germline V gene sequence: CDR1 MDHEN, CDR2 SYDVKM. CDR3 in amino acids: CASSERDEQFF. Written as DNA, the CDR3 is TGTGCCAGCAGTGAGAGGGATGAGCAGTTCTTC.

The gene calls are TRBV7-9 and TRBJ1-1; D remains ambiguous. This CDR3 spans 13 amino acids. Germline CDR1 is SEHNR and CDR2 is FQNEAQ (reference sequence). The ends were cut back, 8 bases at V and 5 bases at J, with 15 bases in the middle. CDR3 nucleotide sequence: TGTGCCAGCCTCCGGGAAACCGGGACTGAAGCTTTCTTT. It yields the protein CASLRETGTEAFF.

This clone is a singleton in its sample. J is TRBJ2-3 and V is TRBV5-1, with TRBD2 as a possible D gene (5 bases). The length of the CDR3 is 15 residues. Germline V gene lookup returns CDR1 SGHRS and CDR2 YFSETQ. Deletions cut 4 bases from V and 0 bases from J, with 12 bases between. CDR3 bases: TGCGCCAGCAGCCTCCGGGATCTTAGCACAGATACGCAGTATTTT. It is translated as CASSLRDLSTDTQYF.

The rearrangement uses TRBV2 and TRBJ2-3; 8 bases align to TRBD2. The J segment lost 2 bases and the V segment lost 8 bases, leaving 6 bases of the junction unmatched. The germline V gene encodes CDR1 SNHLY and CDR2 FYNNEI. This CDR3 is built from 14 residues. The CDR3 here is CASRRLASTDTQYF. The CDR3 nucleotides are TGTGCCAGCCGGCGACTAGCGTCCACAGATACGCAGTATTTT.

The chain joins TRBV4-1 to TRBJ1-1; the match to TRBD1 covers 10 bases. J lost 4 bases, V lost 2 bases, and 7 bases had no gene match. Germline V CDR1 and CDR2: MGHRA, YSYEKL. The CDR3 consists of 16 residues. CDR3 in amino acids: CASSQNDRDRGTEAFF. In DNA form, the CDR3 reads TGCGCCAGCAGCCAAAACGACCGGGACAGGGGCACTGAAGCTTTCTTT.

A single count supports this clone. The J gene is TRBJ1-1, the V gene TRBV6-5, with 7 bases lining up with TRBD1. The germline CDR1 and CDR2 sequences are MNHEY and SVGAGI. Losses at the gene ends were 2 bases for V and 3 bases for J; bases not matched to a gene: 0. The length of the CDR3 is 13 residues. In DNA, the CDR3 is TGTGCCAGCAGTTACAGGGGGCACACTGAAGCTTTCTTT. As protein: CASSYRGHTEAFF.

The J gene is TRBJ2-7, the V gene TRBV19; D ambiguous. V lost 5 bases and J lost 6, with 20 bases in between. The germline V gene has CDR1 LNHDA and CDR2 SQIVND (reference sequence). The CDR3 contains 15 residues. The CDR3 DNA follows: TGTGCCAGTAGTGCGGAGACGGGTGGGTTGGGCGAGCAGTACTTC. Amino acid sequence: CASSAETGGLGEQYF.

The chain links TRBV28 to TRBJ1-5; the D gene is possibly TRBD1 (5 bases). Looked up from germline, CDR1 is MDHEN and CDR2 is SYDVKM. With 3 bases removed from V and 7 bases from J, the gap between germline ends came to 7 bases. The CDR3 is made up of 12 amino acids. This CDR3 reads CASSLAGQPQHF. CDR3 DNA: TGTGCCAGCAGTTTGGCAGGGCAGCCCCAGCATTTT.

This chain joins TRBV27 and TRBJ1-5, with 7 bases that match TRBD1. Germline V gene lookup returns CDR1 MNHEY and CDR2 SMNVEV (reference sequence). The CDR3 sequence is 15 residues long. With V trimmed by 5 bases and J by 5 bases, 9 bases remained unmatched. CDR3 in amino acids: CASSPRRDSYQPQHF. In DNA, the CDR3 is TGTGCCAGCAGTCCCCGCCGGGACAGTTATCAGCCCCAGCATTTT.

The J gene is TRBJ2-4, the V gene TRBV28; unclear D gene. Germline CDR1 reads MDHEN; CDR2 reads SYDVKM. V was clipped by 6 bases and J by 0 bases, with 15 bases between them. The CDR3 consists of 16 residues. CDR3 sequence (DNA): TGTGCCAGCAGATCTAACGGAACCCCAGCCAAAAACATTCAGTACTTC. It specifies CASRSNGTPAKNIQYF.

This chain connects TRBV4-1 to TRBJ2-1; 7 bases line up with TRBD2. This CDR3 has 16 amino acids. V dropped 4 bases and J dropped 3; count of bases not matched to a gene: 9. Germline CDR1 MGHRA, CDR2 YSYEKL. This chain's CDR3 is CASSRMEGGIYNEQFF. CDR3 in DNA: TGCGCCAGCAGCCGGATGGAGGGAGGGATCTACAATGAGCAGTTCTTC.

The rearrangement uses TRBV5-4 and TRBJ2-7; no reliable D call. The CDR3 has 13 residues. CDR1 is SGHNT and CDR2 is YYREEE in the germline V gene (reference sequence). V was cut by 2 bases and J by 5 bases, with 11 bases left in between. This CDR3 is CASSLGAADEQYF. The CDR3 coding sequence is TGTGCCAGCAGCTTAGGTGCTGCAGACGAGCAGTACTTC.

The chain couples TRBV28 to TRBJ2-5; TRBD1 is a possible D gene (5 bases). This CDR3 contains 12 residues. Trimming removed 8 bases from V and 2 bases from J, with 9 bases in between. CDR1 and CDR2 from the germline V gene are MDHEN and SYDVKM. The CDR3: CASGRQQETQYF. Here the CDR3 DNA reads TGTGCCAGCGGACGACAGCAAGAGACCCAGTACTTC.

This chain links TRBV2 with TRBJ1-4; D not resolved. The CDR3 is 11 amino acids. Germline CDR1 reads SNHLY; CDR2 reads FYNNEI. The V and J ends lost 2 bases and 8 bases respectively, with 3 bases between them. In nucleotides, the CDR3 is TGTGCCAGCAGTGAATACGAAAAACTGTTTTTT. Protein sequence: CASSEYEKLFF.

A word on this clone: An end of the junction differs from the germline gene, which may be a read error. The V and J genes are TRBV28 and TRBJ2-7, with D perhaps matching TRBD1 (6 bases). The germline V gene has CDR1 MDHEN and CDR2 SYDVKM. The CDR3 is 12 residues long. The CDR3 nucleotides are TGTGCCAGCCGTAAGAGACAGGCCGAGGCGAACTTC. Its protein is CASRKRQAEANF.

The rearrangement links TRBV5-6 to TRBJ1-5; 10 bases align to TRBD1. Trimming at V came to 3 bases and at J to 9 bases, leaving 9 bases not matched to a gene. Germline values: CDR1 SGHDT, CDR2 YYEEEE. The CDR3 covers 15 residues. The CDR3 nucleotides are TGTGCCAGCAGCTGGTCACGGACAGGGGGAAGGCCCCAGCATTTT. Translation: CASSWSRTGGRPQHF.

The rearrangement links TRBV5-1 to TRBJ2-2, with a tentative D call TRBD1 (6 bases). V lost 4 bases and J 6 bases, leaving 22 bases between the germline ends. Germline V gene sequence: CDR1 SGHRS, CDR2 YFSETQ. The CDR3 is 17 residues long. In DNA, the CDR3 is TGCGCCAGCAGCCTGGGCAGATCATCAGGGGTCGCCGGGGAGCTGTTTTTT. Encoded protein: CASSLGRSSGVAGELFF.

The CDR3 region has the DNA TGCGCCAGCAGCCAACAGGAAGGGACGTATGGCTACACCTTC. It specifies CASSQQEGTYGYTF. The chain combines TRBV5-1 with TRBJ1-2; D is perhaps TRBD1 (5 bases). The ends were cut back, 4 bases at V and 5 bases at J, with 15 bases in the middle. Germline V gene data show CDR1 as SGHRS and CDR2 as YFSETQ. The CDR3 covers 14 residues.

The CDR3 DNA reads TGTGCCACCATGCTAGCAGATACGCAGTATTTT. Encoded protein: CATMLADTQYF. This chain links TRBV15 with TRBJ2-3; D is undetermined. The CDR3 runs to 11 residues. Trimming took off 7 bases at V and 4 bases at J, with 6 bases between the two ends. The germline gives CDR1 LNHNV, CDR2 YYDKDF (reference sequence).

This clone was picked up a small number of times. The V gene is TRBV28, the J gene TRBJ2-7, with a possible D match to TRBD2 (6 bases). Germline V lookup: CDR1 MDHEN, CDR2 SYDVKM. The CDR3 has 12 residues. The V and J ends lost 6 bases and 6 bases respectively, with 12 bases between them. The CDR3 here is CASSSEGLEQYF. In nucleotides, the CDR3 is TGTGCCAGCAGCTCGGAGGGCCTCGAGCAGTACTTC.

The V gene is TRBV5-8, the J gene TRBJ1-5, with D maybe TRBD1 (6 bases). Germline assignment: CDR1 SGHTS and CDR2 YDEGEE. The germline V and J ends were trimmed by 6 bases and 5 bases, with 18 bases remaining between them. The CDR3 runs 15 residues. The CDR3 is CASIARGQFDQPQHF. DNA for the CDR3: TGTGCCAGCATCGCTCGGGGGCAATTCGATCAGCCCCAGCATTTT.